The 6 T cell receptor beta chains below all came from one sample that was sequenced in a study of blood T cell repertoires in COVID-19. Data came from immunoSEQ multiplex PCR; TCRdb stores just in-frame clones and leaves some out. Found here are fewer than 250,000 clones, about 88% of them singletons; the top ten hold just under 25%. Sequenced: PBMCs or T cells enriched from blood (not recorded which). These receptor sequences come from a woman in her thirties or forties in a cohort exposed to, infected with or recovered from COVID-19 (not recorded which).

This chain links TRBV7-2 with TRBJ2-7; D uncertain. The germline CDR1 and CDR2 sequences are SGHTA and FQGNSA. V was trimmed by 1 base and J by 4 bases, leaving 14 bases between them. The CDR3 has 15 amino acids. CDR3 sequence reads: CASSLGKTDLYEQYF. The CDR3 DNA is TGTGCCAGCAGCTTAGGGAAAACAGATCTTTACGAGCAGTACTTC. The full variable domain, rest sourced from reference TRBV7-2 and TRBJ2-7, is GAGVSQSPSNKVTEKGKDVELRCDPISGHTALYWYRQSLGQGLEFLIYFQGNSAPDKSGLPSDRFSAERTGGSVSTLTIQRTQQEDSAVYLCASSLGKTDLYEQYFGPGTRLTVT.

The V call is TRBV16, the J call TRBJ1-5, with no clear D. Germline values: CDR1 KGHSY, CDR2 FQNENV. The CDR3 extends over 15 amino acids. V was cut by 2 bases and J by 9 bases, with 17 bases left in between. The CDR3 region has the DNA TGTGCCAGCAGCCAACCGGGAGCCGTTTTGAGGCCCCAGCATTTT. Translating it yields CASSQPGAVLRPQHF.

The chain couples TRBV19 to TRBJ1-2; 9 bases agree with TRBD1. Losses at the gene ends were 9 bases for V and 3 bases for J; bases not matched to a gene: 5. The CDR3 extends over 13 amino acids. CDR1 is LNHDA and CDR2 is SQIVND in the germline V gene (reference sequence). The CDR3 coding sequence is TGTGCCAGCACGCGACAGGGGGACTATGGCTACACCTTC. Amino acids: CASTRQGDYGYTF. Based on the CDR3 plus reference TRBV19 and TRBJ1-2, the full variable domain is DGGITQSPKYLFRKEGQNVTLSCEQNLNHDAMYWYRQDPGQGLRLIYYSQIVNDFQKGDIAEGYSVSREKKESFPLTVTSAQKNPTAFYLCASTRQGDYGYTFGSGTRLTVV.

The chain employs TRBV5-8 and TRBJ1-1, with D uncertain. Trimming cost V 2 bases and J 13 bases, with 24 bases left between them. Germline values: CDR1 SGHTS, CDR2 YDEGEE. There are 15 residues in the CDR3. CDR3 sequence reads: CASSLFRNIGLNDFF. In DNA form, the CDR3 reads TGTGCCAGCAGCTTATTCCGAAATATCGGTTTAAATGATTTCTTT.

V gene TRBV19 combines with J gene TRBJ1-1; no clear D gene. CDR3 length equals 13 residues. V dropped 5 bases and J dropped 5 bases, with 12 bases sitting between them. Germline V gives CDR1 LNHDA, CDR2 SQIVND (reference sequence). The CDR3 region has the DNA TGTGCCAGTAGTCCTTTACCTAGGACTGAAGCTTTCTTT. This sequence encodes CASSPLPRTEAFF.

CDR3 sequence reads: CASSIRAAASTDTQYF. The DNA of the CDR3 is TGCGCCAGCAGCATAAGAGCAGCGGCTAGCACAGATACGCAGTATTTT. The chain combines TRBV5-1 with TRBJ2-3, with D possibly TRBD2 on 5 matching bases. CDR3 size: 16 residues. Deletions cut 4 bases from V and 0 bases from J, with 15 bases between. Germline V gene data show CDR1 as SGHRS and CDR2 as YFSETQ.